The rows below give T cell receptor beta chains drawn from one sample of a study of blood T cell repertoires in COVID-19. TCRdb's copy holds only in-frame clones and misses some; the assay was immunoSEQ multiplex PCR. This table has over 200,000 clones, about four fifths appearing once. Sequencing was done on a sample of peripheral blood. Source of these receptors: a woman aged 45-65 years with acute or convalescent COVID-19. The CDR3 runs from the conserved cysteine through the conserved F or W. D genes are given only for firm matches. For some rows the clone size is stated as once, few or many, or as a class when expanded; others skip it.

>TRBV10-2|.|TRBJ2-3|.
TGCGCCAGCACCGGGATCCTTGATACGCAGTATTTT
CASTGILDTQYF
>TRBV11-2|.|TRBJ2-5|.
TGTGCCAGCAGCTTAGTCCGGGGTGAGATTGGCCAAGAGACCCAGTACTTC
CASSLVRGEIGQETQYF
>TRBV3-1/TRBV3-2|.|TRBJ2-7|.
TGTGCCAGCAGCCAAGCCACTAGCAACGAGCAGTACTTC
CASSQATSNEQYF
>TRBV9|few|TRBJ2-5|TRBD2
TGTGCCAGCACCCCAGGCGGGGGAGGCGGGGAGACCCAGTACTTC
CASTPGGGGGETQYF
>TRBV6-1|.|TRBJ2-7|TRBD1
TGTGCCAGCAGTGATCGGACCGGGACAGGGGGCTACGAGCAGTACTTC
CASSDRTGTGGYEQYF
>TRBV11-3|.|TRBJ2-3|.
TGTGCCAGCAGCTTAGGTCGGGGGGCTCTCACAGATACGCAGTATTTT
CASSLGRGALTDTQYF
>TRBV2|.|TRBJ2-1|.
TGTGCCAGCACCAATACCGGGGAGCAGTTCTTC
CASTNTGEQFF
>TRBV5-1|.|TRBJ1-6|.
TGCGCCAGCAGGGTTTCAGGACAGAGTAATTCACCCCTCCACTTT
CASRVSGQSNSPLHF
>TRBV11-1|once|TRBJ2-7|TRBD2
TGTGCCAGCAGCTTATTCCTAGCGGCTACCTACGAGCAGTACTTC
CASSLFLAATYEQYF
>TRBV7-7|.|TRBJ1-4|.
TGTGCCAGCAACCCCCCTCGATCAGGGCGGAATGATAATGAAAAACTGTTTTTT
CASNPPRSGRNDNEKLFF
>TRBV6-5|.|TRBJ1-4|TRBD1
TGTGCCAGCGGACACAGGGGGGGGGATGAAAAACTGTTTTTT
CASGHRGGDEKLFF
>TRBV30|.|TRBJ1-2|TRBD1
TGTGCCTGGGAGTCGGACAGGGGTATCTATGGCTACACCTTC
CAWESDRGIYGYTF
>TRBV30|few|TRBJ2-2|.
TGTGCCTGGAGTGTAATCTCCACCGGGGAGCTGTTTTTT
CAWSVISTGELFF
>TRBV19|.|TRBJ2-1|TRBD2
TGTGCCAGTAGTATATGGCGGGAGGAGGACCTCAATGAGCAGTTCTTC
CASSIWREEDLNEQFF
>TRBV28|.|TRBJ1-1|.
TGTGCCAGCTCCTTCATCGGGGACACTGAAGCTTTCTTT
CASSFIGDTEAFF
>TRBV19|.|TRBJ1-5|TRBD1
TGTGCCAGTAGTCTGACAGGGTGGGGACTTAACAATCAGCCCCAGCATTTT
CASSLTGWGLNNQPQHF
>TRBV5-1|.|TRBJ1-1|.
TGCGCCAGCAGCTTGGTGGGCGAGGGGAACACTGAAGCTTTCTTT
CASSLVGEGNTEAFF
>TRBV19|few|TRBJ2-1|TRBD2
TGTGCCAGTAGTATAGATGGGACTAGCGGTTACAATGAGCAGTTCTTC
CASSIDGTSGYNEQFF
>TRBV21-1|.|TRBJ2-6|.
TGTGCCAGCAGTGCTCTTATCGGACAGGGTGGGGCCAACGTCCTGACTTTC
CASSALIGQGGANVLTF
>TRBV7-2|.|TRBJ1-4|TRBD1
TGTGCCAGCAGTCAGGGGGGCCAAGGCGGCGAAAAACTGTTTTTT
CASSQGGQGGEKLFF
>TRBV6-5|.|TRBJ1-2|.
TGTGCCAGCAGTTACTCCGGGACATCAAACTATGGCTACACCTTC
CASSYSGTSNYGYTF
>TRBV2|.|TRBJ2-5|TRBD1
TGTGCCAGCAGTTCCCGGGACAGGGGGGGGGAGACCCAGTACTTC
CASSSRDRGGETQYF
>TRBV5-1|.|TRBJ2-5|TRBD2
TGCGCCAGCAGCTTGGGACCGGGACTAGCGCAAGAGACCCAGTACTTC
CASSLGPGLAQETQYF
>TRBV23-1|.|TRBJ2-7|TRBD1
TGCGCCAGCAGTCACGACCCGGGACAGGGCGAGCAGTACTTC
CASSHDPGQGEQYF
>TRBV19|.|TRBJ2-7|TRBD1
TGTGCCAGTAGTATATTTTTCGGGACAGGGGACTACGAGCAGTACTTC
CASSIFFGTGDYEQYF
>TRBV27|.|TRBJ2-7|.
TGTGCCAGCAGTTTATCGGGCCCATACGAGCAGTACTTC
CASSLSGPYEQYF
>TRBV5-6|once|TRBJ2-4|TRBD1
TGTGCCAGCAGCTCCACCGGGACAGGGGAAAACATTCAGTACTTC
CASSSTGTGENIQYF
>TRBV24-1|.|TRBJ1-2|TRBD1
TGTGCCACCAGTGATTCCCCTGCGACAGGGGGCGGGGATGGCTACACCTTC
CATSDSPATGGGDGYTF
>TRBV7-2|.|TRBJ2-7|TRBD2
TGTGCCAGCAGCCCCCGGGTAGCGGGAGACGGCGAGCAGTACTTC
CASSPRVAGDGEQYF
>TRBV4-2|few|TRBJ2-7|TRBD2
TGTGCCAGCAGCCAATCCGGGACTAGCTCCTACGAGCAGTACTTC
CASSQSGTSSYEQYF
>TRBV9|once|TRBJ2-1|TRBD2
TGTGCCAGCAGCGTAGAAGCTAGCGGGAGAACCTACAATGAGCAGTTCTTC
CASSVEASGRTYNEQFF
>TRBV27|.|TRBJ2-3|.
TGTGCCAGCAGTTTTACCTACACAGATACGCAGTATTTT
CASSFTYTDTQYF
>TRBV2|.|TRBJ2-1|.
TGTGCCAGCAGTGTGAGGGACAATGAGCAGTTCTTC
CASSVRDNEQFF
>TRBV27|.|TRBJ1-5|TRBD1
TGTGCCAGCAGCTACAGGGGTGGGAATCAGCCCCAGCATTTT
CASSYRGGNQPQHF
>TRBV7-2|.|TRBJ2-1|TRBD2
TGTGCCAGCAGCTTTTGGGGAGCGGGAGGGCTTGATGAGCAGTTCTTC
CASSFWGAGGLDEQFF
>TRBV11-3|many|TRBJ2-2|.
TGTGCCAGCAGCTTAGATCGGACCGGGGAGCTGTTTTTT
CASSLDRTGELFF
>TRBV9|.|TRBJ2-3|.
TGTGCCAGCAGCCCGTGGACACCCACAGATACGCAGTATTTT
CASSPWTPTDTQYF
>TRBV5-1|.|TRBJ2-1|TRBD2
TGCGCCAGCAGCTTCCCTAGCGGGGATAGGGCCTACAATGAGCAGTTCTTC
CASSFPSGDRAYNEQFF
>TRBV2|many|TRBJ1-5|.
TGTGCCAGCAGTGCCGGGGAATTCAATCAGCCCCAGCATTTT
CASSAGEFNQPQHF
>TRBV18|few|TRBJ1-5|.
TGTGCCAGCTTCCAGGGTGGCAATCAGCCCCAGCATTTT
CASFQGGNQPQHF